These T cell receptor beta chains were read from a single sample in a study of Ad26.COV2.S vaccination and SARS-CoV-2 variants. The repertoire was sequenced with immunoSEQ multiplex PCR; TCRdb's copy has only in-frame clones and lacks some. Found here are around 500,000 clones, about nine tenths of them singletons; the top ten hold over 1.5%. Sequencing used peripheral blood, obtained in a trial of Ad26.COV2.S vaccine versus placebo. The source of these receptors is a person aged 18-60 years who received the Ad26.COV2.S COVID-19 vaccine or a placebo. CDR3s include the opening cysteine and the closing phenylalanine or tryptophan. D genes are given only for firm matches. Size is stated for part of the rows, as once, few or many counts, or as a class when the clone is expanded.

V	length	J	D	size	CDR3	DNA
TRBV4-2	16	TRBJ1-4	TRBD1	medium-sized	CASSQDPGQGHEKLFF	TGTGCCAGCAGCCAAGATCCGGGACAGGGACATGAAAAACTGTTTTTT
TRBV28	13	TRBJ1-2	.	once	CASSLLQTYGYTF	TGTGCCAGCAGTTTATTACAGACCTATGGCTACACCTTC
TRBV7-9	16	TRBJ2-5	TRBD1	.	CASSLAGQGSQETQYF	TGTGCCAGCAGCTTAGCGGGACAGGGTAGTCAAGAGACCCAGTACTTC
TRBV5-1	18	TRBJ1-2	TRBD1	.	CASSSPRDRGSKGYGYTF	TGCGCCAGCAGCTCGCCCCGGGACAGGGGGTCTAAGGGCTATGGCTACACCTTC
TRBV9	17	TRBJ2-1	.	.	CASSVDSGDSSYNEQFF	TGTGCCAGCAGCGTAGATTCAGGGGATAGCTCCTACAATGAGCAGTTCTTC
TRBV15	13	TRBJ1-5	.	.	CATSRDPPEPQHF	TGTGCCACCAGCAGAGACCCCCCGGAGCCCCAGCATTTT
TRBV19	14	TRBJ2-5	TRBD1	.	CASSLGQGKETQYF	TGTGCCAGTAGCCTGGGACAGGGAAAAGAGACCCAGTACTTC
TRBV6-2/TRBV6-3	14	TRBJ1-4	.	.	CASSPGSKAEKLFF	TGTGCCAGCAGTCCGGGGAGTAAAGCTGAAAAACTGTTTTTT
TRBV2	13	TRBJ2-7	.	.	CASSWGVVYEQYF	TGTGCCAGCAGTTGGGGTGTGGTCTACGAGCAGTACTTC
TRBV3-1/TRBV3-2	18	TRBJ2-1	TRBD2	.	CASSQGVSGGHVYNEQFF	TGTGCCAGCAGCCAAGGAGTTTCGGGAGGCCACGTTTACAATGAGCAGTTCTTC
TRBV2	13	TRBJ1-1	.	.	CASCRTANTEAFF	TGTGCCAGCTGCCGAACAGCGAACACTGAAGCTTTCTTT
TRBV7-9	15	TRBJ2-1	.	.	CASSLVSASSGEQFF	TGTGCCAGCAGCTTAGTGAGTGCAAGTAGCGGTGAGCAGTTCTTC
TRBV6-5	15	TRBJ1-5	TRBD1	.	CASSRDRAPNQPQHF	TGTGCCAGCAGCCGGGACAGGGCCCCCAATCAGCCCCAGCATTTT
TRBV25-1	16	TRBJ2-2	.	.	CASSDGLARTTGELFF	TGTGCCAGCAGTGACGGGCTAGCGAGAACCACCGGGGAGCTGTTTTTT
TRBV27	13	TRBJ2-1	.	.	CASSSTSYNEQFF	TGTGCCAGCAGTTCTACTAGCTACAATGAGCAGTTCTTC
TRBV6-5	14	TRBJ2-7	.	once	CASRLGTSAREQYF	TGTGCCAGCCGCCTAGGGACCTCCGCTCGAGAGCAGTACTTC
TRBV15	18	TRBJ1-5	.	.	CATSRDLQTFSGTQPQHF	TGTGCCACCAGCAGAGATCTCCAGACCTTTTCAGGGACCCAGCCCCAGCATTTT
TRBV18	16	TRBJ1-4	.	.	CASSRGGGLTNEKLFF	TGTGCCAGCTCACGCGGGGGGGGATTAACTAATGAAAAACTGTTTTTT
TRBV6-5	13	TRBJ1-6	.	.	CASTANWNSPLHF	TGTGCCAGCACGGCCAATTGGAATTCACCCCTCCACTTT
TRBV19	15	TRBJ2-1	.	.	CASRMTGSSYNEQFF	TGTGCCAGTAGGATGACCGGTAGCTCCTACAATGAGCAGTTCTTC
TRBV7-6	16	TRBJ2-5	TRBD2	.	CASSLGSGGPSETQYF	TGTGCCAGCAGCTTAGGTAGCGGGGGGCCGTCGGAGACCCAGTACTTC
TRBV6-6	15	TRBJ1-2	.	.	CASKGGHQNDYGYTF	TGTGCCAGCAAAGGCGGGCATCAAAACGACTATGGCTACACCTTC
TRBV19	12	TRBJ1-5	.	.	CASSMRGGPQHF	TGTGCCAGTAGTATGAGAGGCGGCCCCCAGCATTTT
TRBV6-4	15	TRBJ2-6	.	.	CASSLEGDGANVLTF	TGTGCCAGCAGCCTTGAGGGTGATGGGGCCAACGTCCTGACTTTC
TRBV9	13	TRBJ2-7	.	.	CASSVADAYEQYF	TGTGCCAGCAGCGTAGCAGACGCCTACGAGCAGTACTTC
TRBV18	14	TRBJ2-5	TRBD1	.	CASSPGQGRETQYF	TGTGCCAGCTCACCGGGACAGGGGCGAGAGACCCAGTACTTC
TRBV15	14	TRBJ1-5	TRBD1	.	CATSRQGENQPQHF	TGTGCCACCAGCCGGCAGGGGGAAAATCAGCCCCAGCATTTT
TRBV10-3	13	TRBJ1-3	TRBD1	.	CAAGQALGNTIYF	TGTGCCGCAGGACAGGCCCTTGGAAACACCATATATTTT
TRBV29-1	12	TRBJ2-7	.	.	CSVESHTYEQYF	TGCAGCGTTGAATCCCACACCTACGAGCAGTACTTC
TRBV19	17	TRBJ1-5	TRBD1	.	CASKDRGQFGSNQPQHF	TGTGCCAGTAAGGACAGGGGACAGTTTGGGAGCAATCAGCCCCAGCATTTT
TRBV5-1	14	TRBJ2-5	TRBD1	.	CASSWPGQEETQYF	TGCGCCAGCAGCTGGCCCGGACAGGAAGAGACCCAGTACTTC
TRBV27	15	TRBJ2-3	TRBD2	.	CASRLAGSSTDTQYF	TGTGCCAGCAGGTTAGCGGGATCTAGCACAGATACGCAGTATTTT
TRBV5-1	10	TRBJ2-1	.	once	CASTGHEQFF	TGCGCCAGTACGGGCCATGAGCAGTTCTTC
TRBV7-9	16	TRBJ1-6	.	.	CASTVVGVLYNSPLHF	TGTGCCAGCACCGTCGTGGGGGTCCTATATAATTCACCCCTCCACTTT
TRBV9	15	TRBJ2-7	TRBD1	.	CASSTKGQGGDEQYF	TGTGCCAGCAGCACAAAGGGACAGGGGGGCGACGAGCAGTACTTC
TRBV30	11	TRBJ2-1	.	.	CAWSGGNEQFF	TGTGCCTGGAGTGGTGGCAATGAGCAGTTCTTC
TRBV30	18	TRBJ1-4	TRBD1	.	CAWNSGRVSGQGVEKLFF	TGTGCCTGGAATTCAGGGAGGGTATCGGGACAGGGGGTGGAAAAACTGTTTTTT
TRBV19	14	TRBJ1-2	TRBD1	.	CASSRPGGNYGYTF	TGTGCCAGTAGTCGGCCAGGGGGAAACTATGGCTACACCTTC